The rows below give T cell receptor beta chains drawn from one sample of a study of T cell changes during pregnancy in multiple sclerosis. Libraries were prepared by immunoSEQ multiplex PCR; TCRdb keeps only in-frame clonotypes and omits some of them. The sample yields about 85,000 clones, roughly nine tenths seen once. Specimen: peripheral blood, collected in the first trimester of pregnancy. Every receptor here comes from a female donor with multiple sclerosis, enrolled in a pregnancy study. CDR3s include the opening cysteine and the closing phenylalanine or tryptophan. A D gene is named only where the DNA matches it firmly. A clone size is listed for some rows: how often the clone was seen (once, few, many), or a class if it is expanded.

d_call: .; clone_size: once; j_call: TRBJ1-5; v_call: TRBV5-1; cdr3_nt: TGCGCCAGCAGCTTGATGGGGCAGCGGGATCAGCCCCAGCATTTT; cdr3_aa: CASSLMGQRDQPQHF
d_call: .; clone_size: once; j_call: TRBJ2-7; v_call: TRBV11-3; cdr3_nt: TGTGCCAGCAGCTTAGGGACAGCCAAGCGGTCCTACGAGCAGTACTTC; cdr3_aa: CASSLGTAKRSYEQYF
d_call: .; clone_size: .; j_call: TRBJ2-3; v_call: TRBV27; cdr3_nt: TGTGCCAGCACTACCTCCATCACAGATACGCAGTATTTT; cdr3_aa: CASTTSITDTQYF
d_call: TRBD2; clone_size: .; j_call: TRBJ2-1; v_call: TRBV28; cdr3_nt: TGTGCCAGCAGTTTATACGGGACTAGCGAATACAATGAGCAGTTCTTC; cdr3_aa: CASSLYGTSEYNEQFF
d_call: .; clone_size: .; j_call: TRBJ1-5; v_call: TRBV30; cdr3_nt: TGTGCCTGGAGCAGGGGCCCAGAAAGCAATCAGCCCCAGCATTTT; cdr3_aa: CAWSRGPESNQPQHF
d_call: .; clone_size: once; j_call: TRBJ2-7; v_call: TRBV6-1; cdr3_nt: TGTGCCAGCAGTGATGCCCCGGCGGCCGGTTCCTACGAGCAGTACTTC; cdr3_aa: CASSDAPAAGSYEQYF
d_call: .; clone_size: .; j_call: TRBJ1-5; v_call: TRBV27; cdr3_nt: TGTGCCAGCAGTGCTCAGCAGGGGAGTAGCAATCAGCCCCAGCATTTT; cdr3_aa: CASSAQQGSSNQPQHF
d_call: TRBD1; clone_size: .; j_call: TRBJ1-2; v_call: TRBV9; cdr3_nt: TGTGCCAGCAGCCATCCCCGGGACAGGCCCTATGGCTACACCTTC; cdr3_aa: CASSHPRDRPYGYTF
d_call: TRBD2; clone_size: .; j_call: TRBJ2-5; v_call: TRBV7-9; cdr3_nt: TGTGCCAGCAGAGGGACTAGCGGGTACCAAGAGACCCAGTACTTC; cdr3_aa: CASRGTSGYQETQYF
d_call: .; clone_size: once; j_call: TRBJ1-1; v_call: TRBV29-1; cdr3_nt: TGCAGCGGGGCGACAGGGAACACTGAAGCTTTCTTT; cdr3_aa: CSGATGNTEAFF
d_call: TRBD1; clone_size: .; j_call: TRBJ2-7; v_call: TRBV7-3; cdr3_nt: TGTGCCAGCAGCCTTTCCGGGACAGGGCCCTACGAGCAGTACTTC; cdr3_aa: CASSLSGTGPYEQYF
d_call: .; clone_size: .; j_call: TRBJ2-7; v_call: TRBV6-5; cdr3_nt: TGTGCCAGCAGTTACTGGAAGGGGTCCGGTCCCTACGAGCAGTACTTC; cdr3_aa: CASSYWKGSGPYEQYF
d_call: .; clone_size: few; j_call: TRBJ2-5; v_call: TRBV9; cdr3_nt: TGTGCCAGCAGCGTAGAGGCCCCGGGGGAGACCCAGTACTTC; cdr3_aa: CASSVEAPGETQYF
d_call: TRBD2; clone_size: .; j_call: TRBJ2-5; v_call: TRBV5-4; cdr3_nt: TGTGCCAGCAACCTAGCGGGGGGGCCAAGTAAAGAGACCCAGTACTTC; cdr3_aa: CASNLAGGPSKETQYF
d_call: .; clone_size: .; j_call: TRBJ2-1; v_call: TRBV7-2; cdr3_nt: TGTGCCAGCACCCTAGGATTCTACAATGAGCAGTTCTTC; cdr3_aa: CASTLGFYNEQFF
d_call: TRBD1; clone_size: .; j_call: TRBJ1-6; v_call: TRBV6-6; cdr3_nt: TGTGCCAGCAGGGACAGGGCCGGATCCTATAATTCACCCCTCCACTTT; cdr3_aa: CASRDRAGSYNSPLHF
d_call: TRBD2; clone_size: once; j_call: TRBJ2-3; v_call: TRBV28; cdr3_nt: TGTGCCAGCAGTCCCCTGGGTGGAGCGGGGGGTTTTGATACGCAGTATTTT; cdr3_aa: CASSPLGGAGGFDTQYF
d_call: .; clone_size: .; j_call: TRBJ1-1; v_call: TRBV16; cdr3_nt: TGTGCCAGCAGCCAATCCGGGGATAGTCGCACTGAAGCTTTCTTT; cdr3_aa: CASSQSGDSRTEAFF
d_call: TRBD1; clone_size: .; j_call: TRBJ1-2; v_call: TRBV5-5; cdr3_nt: TGTGCCAGCAGCTTTCCAGGGGGCGCGGAGGGCTACACCTTC; cdr3_aa: CASSFPGGAEGYTF
d_call: .; clone_size: .; j_call: TRBJ1-1; v_call: TRBV19; cdr3_nt: TGTGCCAGTAGTATAACGGGGGGCACTGAAGCTTTCTTT; cdr3_aa: CASSITGGTEAFF
d_call: .; clone_size: .; j_call: TRBJ1-3; v_call: TRBV28; cdr3_nt: TGTGCCAGCAGTTCTCCGGGCCCAAGGGGGGGCTACTCTGGAAACACCATATATTTT; cdr3_aa: CASSSPGPRGGYSGNTIYF
d_call: TRBD1; clone_size: .; j_call: TRBJ1-5; v_call: TRBV2; cdr3_nt: TGTGCCAGCAGTGAGGAGACAGGGGGCGGCCAGCCCCAGCATTTT; cdr3_aa: CASSEETGGGQPQHF
d_call: .; clone_size: once; j_call: TRBJ1-2; v_call: TRBV29-1; cdr3_nt: TGCAGCGCTGGGGGCAGGAGCACTGGCTACACCTTC; cdr3_aa: CSAGGRSTGYTF
d_call: .; clone_size: .; j_call: TRBJ2-1; v_call: TRBV7-2; cdr3_nt: TGTGCCAGCAGCTTAGATCTATCTGCCCATGAGCAGTTCTTC; cdr3_aa: CASSLDLSAHEQFF
d_call: TRBD2; clone_size: .; j_call: TRBJ2-3; v_call: TRBV5-6; cdr3_nt: TGTGCCAGCAGCAATCAGGGACTAGTCATTTTCTATACGCAGTATTTT; cdr3_aa: CASSNQGLVIFYTQYF
d_call: TRBD2; clone_size: .; j_call: TRBJ2-2; v_call: TRBV5-3; cdr3_nt: TGTGCCAGAAGCGGGACTAGCGGGAGCACCGGGGAGCTGTTTTTT; cdr3_aa: CARSGTSGSTGELFF
d_call: TRBD1; clone_size: .; j_call: TRBJ1-2; v_call: TRBV9; cdr3_nt: TGTGCCAGCAGCGTAGAGACAGGGAAAGTTGGCTACACCTTC; cdr3_aa: CASSVETGKVGYTF
d_call: TRBD2; clone_size: .; j_call: TRBJ2-1; v_call: TRBV6-1; cdr3_nt: TGTGCCAGCAGTGGAAGGACTAGCGGGACCTACAATGAGCAGTTCTTC; cdr3_aa: CASSGRTSGTYNEQFF
d_call: .; clone_size: .; j_call: TRBJ1-5; v_call: TRBV11-2; cdr3_nt: TGTGCCAGCAGCTTAGGGCGCTCGACAAATCAGCCCCAGCATTTT; cdr3_aa: CASSLGRSTNQPQHF
d_call: .; clone_size: .; j_call: TRBJ1-5; v_call: TRBV2; cdr3_nt: TGTGCCAGCAGTGGATCTAGGGCCCAGGGAAATCAGCCCCAGCATTTT; cdr3_aa: CASSGSRAQGNQPQHF
d_call: TRBD1; clone_size: .; j_call: TRBJ1-5; v_call: TRBV5-6; cdr3_nt: TGTGCCAGCAGCCGGACAGGGGCCGATCAGCCCCAGCATTTT; cdr3_aa: CASSRTGADQPQHF
d_call: TRBD2; clone_size: .; j_call: TRBJ2-1; v_call: TRBV9; cdr3_nt: TGTGCCAGCAGCGTGGGGGTAGCGGGAGTAAATGAGCAGTTCTTC; cdr3_aa: CASSVGVAGVNEQFF
d_call: TRBD1; clone_size: .; j_call: TRBJ1-5; v_call: TRBV25-1; cdr3_nt: TGTGCCAGCAGTGGACCGGGACAGCGGAACCCCCAGCATTTT; cdr3_aa: CASSGPGQRNPQHF
d_call: .; clone_size: .; j_call: TRBJ1-2; v_call: TRBV5-6; cdr3_nt: TGTGCCAGCAGCTTGCCCGGACTTAACTATGGCTACACCTTC; cdr3_aa: CASSLPGLNYGYTF
d_call: TRBD1; clone_size: few; j_call: TRBJ1-6; v_call: TRBV6-6; cdr3_nt: TGTGCCAGCAGTATCCGGGACAGGGACTTGACACCCCTCCACTTT; cdr3_aa: CASSIRDRDLTPLHF
d_call: .; clone_size: .; j_call: TRBJ2-7; v_call: TRBV27; cdr3_nt: TGTGCCAGCAGTTCACGGACAGAGCAGTACTTC; cdr3_aa: CASSSRTEQYF
d_call: .; clone_size: .; j_call: TRBJ1-5; v_call: TRBV6-5; cdr3_nt: TGTGCCAGCGGGCGCACTGTCAATCAGCCCCAGCATTTT; cdr3_aa: CASGRTVNQPQHF
d_call: TRBD1; clone_size: .; j_call: TRBJ2-7; v_call: TRBV5-1; cdr3_nt: TGCGCCAGCAGCTCTACCCTGGGGACAGGTAGCTACGAGCAGTACTTC; cdr3_aa: CASSSTLGTGSYEQYF
d_call: .; clone_size: .; j_call: TRBJ2-6; v_call: TRBV5-8; cdr3_nt: TGTGCCAGCAGCTTGTACAGTTCCTCTGGGGCCAACGTCCTGACTTTC; cdr3_aa: CASSLYSSSGANVLTF
d_call: .; clone_size: .; j_call: TRBJ1-5; v_call: TRBV6-5; cdr3_nt: TGTGCCAGCAGTTCGGGTCAGCCCCAGCATTTT; cdr3_aa: CASSSGQPQHF
d_call: TRBD1; clone_size: few; j_call: TRBJ2-7; v_call: TRBV7-9; cdr3_nt: TGTGCCAGCAGCTTAAGACAGGGGAAGGGATACGAGCAGTACTTC; cdr3_aa: CASSLRQGKGYEQYF
d_call: .; clone_size: once; j_call: TRBJ1-5; v_call: TRBV28; cdr3_nt: TGTGCCAGCAGTCCCTCGGCGGCAGGGCCTAAGGCCCAGCATTTT; cdr3_aa: CASSPSAAGPKAQHF
d_call: TRBD2; clone_size: .; j_call: TRBJ2-2; v_call: TRBV7-6; cdr3_nt: TGTGCCAGCAGCTTAGAACTAGCGGGAGACACCGGGGAGCTGTTTTTT; cdr3_aa: CASSLELAGDTGELFF
d_call: .; clone_size: .; j_call: TRBJ2-5; v_call: TRBV7-3; cdr3_nt: TGTGCCAGCAGCTTAATCTTGGGGGCTGGCCAGTACTTC; cdr3_aa: CASSLILGAGQYF
d_call: .; clone_size: .; j_call: TRBJ2-5; v_call: TRBV5-4; cdr3_nt: TGTGCCAGCAGCTTGCAGGGGCTGGAGACCCAGTACTTC; cdr3_aa: CASSLQGLETQYF
d_call: .; clone_size: .; j_call: TRBJ1-1; v_call: TRBV7-9; cdr3_nt: TGTGCCAGCAGCTTAATCGGCACTGAAGCTTTCTTT; cdr3_aa: CASSLIGTEAFF
d_call: TRBD1; clone_size: medium-sized; j_call: TRBJ1-6; v_call: TRBV6-1; cdr3_nt: TGTGCCAGCAGACCCGGGACAGAAAATTCACCCCTCCACTTT; cdr3_aa: CASRPGTENSPLHF
d_call: .; clone_size: .; j_call: TRBJ1-1; v_call: TRBV28; cdr3_nt: TGTGCCAGCAGTTTGAGTACTATGAACACTGAAGCTTTCTTT; cdr3_aa: CASSLSTMNTEAFF
d_call: .; clone_size: .; j_call: TRBJ1-1; v_call: TRBV4-1; cdr3_nt: TGCGCCAGCAGCCAAGTGTCCGGGGGGCGAACTGAAGCTTTCTTT; cdr3_aa: CASSQVSGGRTEAFF
d_call: .; clone_size: .; j_call: TRBJ2-5; v_call: TRBV11-3; cdr3_nt: TGTGCCAGCAGCTTAGAAGCGTTGCAAGAGACCCAGTACTTC; cdr3_aa: CASSLEALQETQYF
d_call: .; clone_size: .; j_call: TRBJ2-2; v_call: TRBV7-6; cdr3_nt: TGTGCCAGCAGCACTACGGGACAATCCTACACCGGGGAGCTGTTTTTT; cdr3_aa: CASSTTGQSYTGELFF
d_call: .; clone_size: .; j_call: TRBJ2-3; v_call: TRBV19; cdr3_nt: TGTGCCAGTAGTATAGATGGGAGGCAGGGGGACACAGATACGCAGTATTTT; cdr3_aa: CASSIDGRQGDTDTQYF
d_call: .; clone_size: .; j_call: TRBJ1-4; v_call: TRBV4-3; cdr3_nt: TGCGCCAGCAGCCGACGATTGGGAGCCTCCAATGAAAAACTGTTTTTT; cdr3_aa: CASSRRLGASNEKLFF
d_call: .; clone_size: .; j_call: TRBJ2-3; v_call: TRBV11-3; cdr3_nt: TGTGCCAGCAGCTTAGGGGCCTCGGGCACAGATACGCAGTATTTT; cdr3_aa: CASSLGASGTDTQYF
d_call: .; clone_size: once; j_call: TRBJ2-7; v_call: TRBV9; cdr3_nt: TGTGCCAGCAGCCCAACCCCCGATAGCTCCTACGAGCAGTACTTC; cdr3_aa: CASSPTPDSSYEQYF
d_call: .; clone_size: .; j_call: TRBJ1-3; v_call: TRBV7-2; cdr3_nt: TGTGCCAGCAGCTTAAAATTGGCTGGGGGCAGTGGAAACACCATATATTTT; cdr3_aa: CASSLKLAGGSGNTIYF
d_call: .; clone_size: .; j_call: TRBJ2-7; v_call: TRBV14; cdr3_nt: TGTGCCAGCAGCCAAGCGGGAAGTCCCGAGCAGTACTTC; cdr3_aa: CASSQAGSPEQYF
d_call: TRBD1; clone_size: once; j_call: TRBJ2-3; v_call: TRBV19; cdr3_nt: TGTGCCAGTAACCCAGGGGGCCGCACAGATACGCAGTATTTT; cdr3_aa: CASNPGGRTDTQYF